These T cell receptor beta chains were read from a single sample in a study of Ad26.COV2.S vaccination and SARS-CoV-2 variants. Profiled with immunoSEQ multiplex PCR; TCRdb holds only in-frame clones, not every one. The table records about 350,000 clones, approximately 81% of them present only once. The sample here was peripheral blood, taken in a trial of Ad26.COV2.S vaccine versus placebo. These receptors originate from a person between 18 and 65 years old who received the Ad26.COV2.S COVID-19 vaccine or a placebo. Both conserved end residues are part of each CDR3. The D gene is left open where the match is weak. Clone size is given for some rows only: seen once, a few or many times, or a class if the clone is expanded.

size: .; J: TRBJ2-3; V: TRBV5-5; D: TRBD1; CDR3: CASSLSLQGARDTQYF; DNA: TGTGCCAGCAGCTTGAGTCTACAGGGGGCGCGAGATACGCAGTATTTT
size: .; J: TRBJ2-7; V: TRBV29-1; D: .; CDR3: CSVEVRPYEQYF; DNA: TGCAGCGTTGAGGTCCGACCCTACGAGCAGTACTTC
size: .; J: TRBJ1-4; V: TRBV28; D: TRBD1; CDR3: CASSLFMTGRELFF; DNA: TGTGCCAGCAGTTTATTCATGACAGGGAGGGAACTGTTTTTT
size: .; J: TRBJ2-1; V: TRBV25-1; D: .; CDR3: CASSEPGRYNEQFF; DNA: TGTGCCAGCAGTGAACCGGGTCGTTACAATGAGCAGTTCTTC
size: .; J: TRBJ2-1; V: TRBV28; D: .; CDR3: CASSNPSGEGRREQFF; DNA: TGTGCCAGCAGCAACCCCTCTGGGGAAGGGAGGCGGGAGCAGTTCTTC
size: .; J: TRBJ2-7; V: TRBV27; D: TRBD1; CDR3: CASSLMDRDPYEQYF; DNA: TGTGCCAGCAGTTTAATGGACAGGGATCCCTACGAGCAGTACTTC
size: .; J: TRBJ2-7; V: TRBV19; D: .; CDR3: CASSSHGTYEQYF; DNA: TGTGCCAGTAGTTCCCACGGGACCTACGAGCAGTACTTC
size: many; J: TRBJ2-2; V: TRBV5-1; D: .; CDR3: CASSTGNTGELFF; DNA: TGCGCCAGCAGCACGGGTAACACCGGGGAGCTGTTTTTT
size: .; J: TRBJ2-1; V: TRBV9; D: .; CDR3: CASSVSPTGEGEQFF; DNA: TGTGCCAGCAGCGTGTCCCCTACTGGCGAGGGTGAGCAGTTCTTC
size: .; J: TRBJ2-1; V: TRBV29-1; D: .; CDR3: CSVGYQLMDEQFF; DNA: TGCAGCGTTGGGTACCAGCTTATGGATGAGCAGTTCTTC
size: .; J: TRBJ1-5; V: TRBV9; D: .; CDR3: CASSVDYGQPQHF; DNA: TGTGCCAGCAGCGTAGATTACGGGCAGCCCCAGCATTTT
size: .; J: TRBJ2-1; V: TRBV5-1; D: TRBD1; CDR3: CASSPDRVYNNEQFF; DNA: TGCGCCAGCAGCCCGGACAGGGTATACAACAATGAGCAGTTCTTC
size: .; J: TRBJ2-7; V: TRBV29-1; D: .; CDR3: CSVASSPPYEQYF; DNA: TGCAGCGTTGCGAGCAGCCCGCCCTACGAGCAGTACTTC
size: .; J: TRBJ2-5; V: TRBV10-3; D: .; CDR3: CAISELRLGQETQYF; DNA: TGTGCCATCAGTGAGTTAAGGTTGGGACAAGAGACCCAGTACTTC
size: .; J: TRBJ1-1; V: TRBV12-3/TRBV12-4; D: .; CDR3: CASSFMAGTEAFF; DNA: TGTGCCAGCAGTTTTATGGCTGGCACTGAAGCTTTCTTT
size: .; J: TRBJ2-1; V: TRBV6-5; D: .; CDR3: CASRSSEKPAEQFF; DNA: TGTGCCAGCAGATCGTCGGAAAAACCTGCGGAGCAGTTCTTC
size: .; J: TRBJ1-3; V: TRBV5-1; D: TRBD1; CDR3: CASSFGTGAGNTIYF; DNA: TGCGCCAGCAGCTTTGGGACAGGGGCTGGAAACACCATATATTTT
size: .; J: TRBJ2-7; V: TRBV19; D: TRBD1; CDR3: CASSNRDRVAEQYF; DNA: TGTGCCAGTAGCAACCGGGACAGGGTAGCCGAGCAGTACTTC
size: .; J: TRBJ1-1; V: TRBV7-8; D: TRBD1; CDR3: CASSRTGTALGVNTEAFF; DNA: TGTGCCAGCAGCCGGACCGGGACAGCCCTAGGGGTGAACACTGAAGCTTTCTTT
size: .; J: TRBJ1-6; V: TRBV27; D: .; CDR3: CASSPKGFVSPLHF; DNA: TGTGCCAGCAGTCCGAAGGGGTTTGTTTCACCCCTCCACTTT
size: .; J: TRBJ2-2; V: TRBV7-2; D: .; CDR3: CASSWLGAGELFF; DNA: TGTGCCAGCAGCTGGTTGGGTGCCGGGGAGCTGTTTTTT
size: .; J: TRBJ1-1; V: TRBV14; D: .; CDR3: CASSQDAEAFF; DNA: TGTGCCAGCAGCCAAGATGCTGAAGCTTTCTTT
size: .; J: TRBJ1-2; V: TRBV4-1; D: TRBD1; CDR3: CASSHGPRDRAGVGYGYTF; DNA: TGCGCCAGCAGCCACGGACCCCGGGACAGGGCTGGGGTTGGCTATGGCTACACCTTC
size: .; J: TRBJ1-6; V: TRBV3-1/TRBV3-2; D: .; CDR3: CASRGRGSPLHF; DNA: TGTGCCAGCAGAGGCCGGGGTTCACCCCTCCACTTT
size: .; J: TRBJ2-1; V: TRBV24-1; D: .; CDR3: CATSGSPSGSSYNEQFF; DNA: TGTGCCACCAGTGGTTCTCCCTCCGGGAGCTCCTACAATGAGCAGTTCTTC
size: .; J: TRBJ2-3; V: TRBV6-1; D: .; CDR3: CASSEGQIYTQYF; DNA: TGTGCCAGCAGTGAAGGGCAGATCTATACGCAGTATTTT
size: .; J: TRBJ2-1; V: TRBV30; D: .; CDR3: CAWSAQEQFF; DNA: TGTGCCTGGAGTGCCCAGGAGCAGTTCTTC
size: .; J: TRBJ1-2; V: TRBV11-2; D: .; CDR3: CASSLDGDGGQIGYTF; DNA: TGTGCCAGCAGCTTAGATGGGGACGGGGGCCAAATAGGCTACACCTTC
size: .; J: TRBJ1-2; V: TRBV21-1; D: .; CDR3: CASSKVRGDRGDSNYGYTF; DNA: TGTGCCAGCAGCAAAGTTAGGGGAGACAGGGGGGACTCTAACTATGGCTACACCTTC
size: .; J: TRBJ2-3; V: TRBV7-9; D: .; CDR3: CASSLANGPSTDTQYF; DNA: TGTGCCAGCAGCTTAGCAAATGGGCCTAGCACAGATACGCAGTATTTT
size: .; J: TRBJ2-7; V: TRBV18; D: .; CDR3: CASSGNREISYEQYF; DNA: TGTGCCAGCTCAGGTAACAGGGAGATATCCTACGAGCAGTACTTC
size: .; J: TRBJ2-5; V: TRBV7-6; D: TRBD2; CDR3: CASSQEGGGGPQETQYF; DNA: TGTGCCAGCAGCCAGGAGGGGGGCGGGGGGCCCCAAGAGACCCAGTACTTC
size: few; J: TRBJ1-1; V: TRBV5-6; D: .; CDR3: CASSLALSDTEAFF; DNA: TGTGCCAGCAGCTTGGCCCTTTCGGACACTGAAGCTTTCTTT
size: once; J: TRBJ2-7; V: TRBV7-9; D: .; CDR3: CASSTGRSSYEQYF; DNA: TGTGCCAGCAGCACGGGACGAAGCTCCTACGAGCAGTACTTC
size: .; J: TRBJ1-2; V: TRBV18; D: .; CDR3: CASSPGSYGYTF; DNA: TGTGCCAGCTCACCTGGATCCTATGGCTACACCTTC
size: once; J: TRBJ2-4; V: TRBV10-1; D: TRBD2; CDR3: CASSPSGGDNIQYF; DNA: TGCGCCAGCAGTCCTAGCGGGGGGGATAACATTCAGTACTTC
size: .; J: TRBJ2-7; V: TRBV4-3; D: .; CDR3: CASSQVIGAPYEQYF; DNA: TGCGCCAGCAGCCAAGTGATAGGGGCCCCCTACGAGCAGTACTTC
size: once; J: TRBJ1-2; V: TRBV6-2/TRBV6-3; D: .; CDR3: CASSYSNRANYGYTF; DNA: TGTGCCAGCAGTTACTCGAACAGGGCTAACTATGGCTACACCTTC
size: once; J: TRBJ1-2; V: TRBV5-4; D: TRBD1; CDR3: CASRDRINYGYTF; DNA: TGTGCCAGCAGGGACAGGATTAACTATGGCTACACCTTC